This entry lists 30 T cell receptor beta chains sequenced from one sample in a study of blood T cells in healthy people across ages. Using a J-beta primer mix together with a sample-barcoded 5' primer, a second PCR was run for about 6 to 11 cycles. TCRdb recomputed calls from the 5' RACE reads with MiXCR, one row per CDR3 protein. Here the sample spans 700,000 or so distinct CDR3 sequences, 40% to 45% being singletons. The sample comprised blood. These receptors originate from an elderly man in good health.

CDR3 DNA sequence: TGTGCCAGCAGCAGCTACAAGGTTCCGAACCAAGAGACCCAGTACTTC. Protein: CASSSYKVPNQETQYF. The chain couples TRBV5-5 to TRBJ2-5; D remains ambiguous. Trimming shortened V by 4 bases and J by 0 bases, and 16 bases separated the two germline ends. Looked up from germline, CDR1 is SGHKS and CDR2 is YYEKEE (reference sequence). The CDR3 is 16 amino acids. The entire variable domain, with the rest obtained from reference TRBV5-5 and TRBJ2-5, is as follows: DAGVTQSPTHLIKTRGQQVTLRCSPISGHKSVSWYQQVLGQGPQFIFQYYEKEERGRGNFPDRFSARQFPNYSSELNVNALLLGDSALYLCASSSYKVPNQETQYFGPGTRLLVL.

This chain links TRBV20-1 with TRBJ2-4, with D possibly TRBD1 on 6 matching bases. CDR3 size: 15 residues. CDR1 DFQATT and CDR2 SNEGSKA come from the germline V gene (reference sequence). Trimming pared 3 bases from V and 3 bases from J, leaving 15 bases between. CDR3 in amino acids: CSASRGGEGKNIQYF. The DNA for the CDR3 is TGCAGTGCTAGTCGAGGGGGTGAGGGCAAAAACATTCAGTACTTC.

The J gene is TRBJ2-5, the V gene TRBV6-5; TRBD1 is a possible D gene (6 bases). V was pared by 2 bases and J by 11 bases, with 12 bases between. This CDR3 has 12 residues. Germline V gene lookup returns CDR1 MNHEY and CDR2 SVGAGI. CDR3 nucleotides: TGTGCCAGCAGTTACAGGGGGAGTGAGCAGTACTTC. Protein sequence: CASSYRGSEQYF.

The chain has TRBV13 and TRBJ2-1; TRBD2 matches at 10 bases. This CDR3 region has 14 residues. In germline, CDR1 is PRHDT, CDR2 FYEKMQ (reference sequence). The V gene end was trimmed by 2 bases and the J gene end by 8 bases; junction bases not matched to a gene: 3. The chain's CDR3 is CASSLRTSGHEQFF. CDR3 DNA sequence: TGTGCCAGCAGCTTAAGGACTAGCGGACATGAGCAGTTCTTC.

Comment on this clonotype: A read error may account for a junction end that differs from germline. The rearrangement uses TRBV27 and TRBJ2-5; D remains unclear. The tail of the sequence fits TRBJ2-1 better, so the J call may be wrong. Germline loops: CDR1 MNHEY, CDR2 SMNVEV (reference sequence). This CDR3 comprises 13 residues. The CDR3 spells CASSFGTQETQFF. For the CDR3, the DNA is TGTGCCAGTAGTTTTGGCACTCAAGAGACCCAGTTCTTC.

The table lists this clonotype with many counts. The chain combines TRBV5-1 with TRBJ2-3, with 9 bases fitting TRBD2. The CDR3 consists of 16 residues. J lost 4 bases, V lost 3 bases, and 9 bases had no gene match. In germline, CDR1 is SGHRS, CDR2 YFSETQ. The DNA for the CDR3 is TGCGCCAGCAGCTCGATTAGCGGGAGTGTTGCAGATACGCAGTATTTT. This translates into CASSSISGSVADTQYF.

This clonotype was counted at least ten times. The chain links TRBV29-1 to TRBJ2-4, with D possibly being TRBD2 (6 bases). Germline CDR1 reads SQVTM; CDR2 reads ANQGSEA. V was clipped by 4 bases and J by 4 bases, with 14 bases between them. This CDR3 has 14 amino acids. The CDR3, as DNA: TGCAGCGTTGTCCCCGGCGGGGCGAAAAACATTCAGTACTTC. Translating gives CSVVPGGAKNIQYF.

In nucleotides, the CDR3 is TGTGCCAGCAGCTTACGGCCTAGCGGGAGCGTGGCTGTCGGTGAGCAGTACTTC. Translated, it gives CASSLRPSGSVAVGEQYF. This sequence joins TRBV7-3 and TRBJ2-7, with TRBD2 matching 10 bases. The V gene's germline CDR1 is SGHTA and CDR2 FQGTGA. The CDR3 sequence is 18 residues long. Unmatched junction bases numbered 17, after V lost 2 bases and J lost 7 bases.

This clonotype has more than one count but fewer than ten. The chain employs TRBV11-2 and TRBJ1-1, with D uncertain. The CDR3 runs to 16 residues. V lost 5 bases, J lost 2 bases, and 18 bases lay in between. CDR1 SGHAT and CDR2 FQNNGV come from the germline V gene. CDR3 in amino acids: CASSPHSIPSNTEAFF. The DNA for the CDR3 is TGTGCCAGCAGCCCTCACTCAATCCCCAGTAACACTGAAGCTTTCTTT.

This clonotype was detected only a few times. The gene calls are TRBV12-3 or TRBV12-4 and TRBJ1-5; no definite D call. This CDR3 has 11 residues. Trimming left V 4 bases short and J 11 bases short, with 9 bases between. The CDR3 here is CASSSLWAQHF. The CDR3 DNA reads as TGTGCCAGCAGTTCCCTATGGGCCCAGCATTTT.

The table lists this clonotype with a few counts. This rearrangement joins TRBV9 to TRBJ2-5, with D possibly TRBD1 on 6 matching bases. The CDR3 totals 14 residues. Germline CDR1 and CDR2: SGDLS and YYNGEE. Trimming removed 7 bases from V and 4 bases from J, with 17 bases in between. CDR3 DNA: TGTGCCAGCGCGCCGGAGGACAGCCCAGAGACCCAGTACTTC. This codes for CASAPEDSPETQYF.

This clonotype has only a few counts. The rearrangement joins TRBV5-1 to TRBJ2-1; 15 nucleotides match TRBD2. V dropped 4 bases and J dropped 6; count of bases not matched to a gene: 8. Germline V lookup: CDR1 SGHRS, CDR2 YFSETQ. The CDR3 loop spans 17 amino acids. The chain's CDR3 is CASSATGGLAGGNEQFF. CDR3 sequence (DNA): TGCGCCAGCAGCGCGACAGGGGGACTAGCGGGGGGCAATGAGCAGTTCTTC. The entire variable domain, with the rest obtained from reference TRBV5-1 and TRBJ2-1, is as follows: KAGVTQTPRYLIKTRGQQVTLSCSPISGHRSVSWYQQTPGQGLQFLFEYFSETQRNKGNFPGRFSGRQFSNSRSEMNVSTLELGDSALYLCASSATGGLAGGNEQFFGPGTRLTVL.

This rearrangement joins TRBV7-9 to TRBJ2-1; D not resolved. CDR1 SEHNR and CDR2 FQNEAQ come from the germline V gene (reference sequence). The CDR3 is 12 residues long. Trimming removed 1 base from V and 6 bases from J, with 4 bases in between. The CDR3 sequence is CASSLDINEQFF. In nucleotides, the CDR3 is TGTGCCAGCAGCTTAGATATCAATGAGCAGTTCTTC.

The V and J genes are TRBV7-3 and TRBJ2-1, with a possible D match to TRBD2 (5 bases). Trimming cost V 5 bases and J 7 bases, with 18 bases left between them. The length of the CDR3 is 15 residues. Germline V gene data show CDR1 as SGHTA and CDR2 as FQGTGA. In nucleotides, the CDR3 is TGTGCCAGCAGCCCCATGACGGGGAGAGGTAATGAGCAGTTCTTC. The encoded protein is CASSPMTGRGNEQFF.

V is TRBV10-3 and J is TRBJ2-7; D is perhaps TRBD2 (5 bases). Trimming cost V 4 bases and J 7 bases, with 20 bases left between them. Per germline, CDR1 ENHRY and CDR2 SYGVKD. The CDR3 contains 15 residues. CDR3 DNA: TGTGCCATCAGTGCTGGGGAGATGGGTTACAATGAGCAGTACTTC. This gives the protein CAISAGEMGYNEQYF.

This clonotype was recorded a few times. The chain employs TRBV18 and TRBJ2-5, with 7 bases matching TRBD1. The J call may be faulty, since TRBJ2-7 better matches the DNA end. CDR3 length equals 14 residues. Germline CDR1 KGHSH, CDR2 LQKENI. DNA for the CDR3: TGTGCCAGCTCACGGGACAGCGTTTCTGGCGAGCAGTACTTC. This translates into CASSRDSVSGEQYF.

The rearrangement joins TRBV27 to TRBJ2-1; D might be TRBD1 (5 bases). This CDR3 is built from 15 residues. V was cut by 6 bases and J by 4 bases, with 16 bases left in between. Germline assignment: CDR1 MNHEY and CDR2 SMNVEV (reference sequence). The CDR3 DNA reads TGTGCCAGCAGAGGGGCACTAAGTACATACAATGAGCAGTTCTTC. It encodes CASRGALSTYNEQFF.

For this clonotype: Its ends do not fully match the called genes, so a read error is possible. The chain couples TRBV11-3 to TRBJ2-7; TRBD1 matches 9 bases. The J call could be wrong; TRBJ2-5 is a better fit for the DNA end. This CDR3 contains 14 residues. Germline CDR1 is SGHNT and CDR2 is YENEEA. CDR3 protein: CAGSFTGTGETQYF. The CDR3 region has the DNA TGTGCCGGCAGCTTCACCGGGACAGGGGAGACCCAGTACTTC.

This clonotype was seen a handful of times. This chain connects TRBV4-2 to TRBJ2-1; TRBD2 matches at 15 bases. Germline V gives CDR1 LGHNA, CDR2 YNFKEQ. The CDR3 sequence is 16 residues long. Trimming removed 0 bases from V and 10 bases from J; junction bases left unmatched: 4. The chain's CDR3 is CASSQEGLAGGDEQFF. The CDR3 DNA sequence: TGTGCCAGCAGCCAAGAAGGACTAGCGGGAGGGGACGAGCAGTTCTTC.

This clonotype occurred many times. The chain employs TRBV28 and TRBJ1-2; D call uncertain. The germline V gene encodes CDR1 MDHEN and CDR2 SYDVKM. The V end lost 4 bases, the J end lost 5 bases, and 20 bases lay between the germline ends. The CDR3 covers 16 residues. The CDR3 here is CASSSLLQEGNYGYTF. The CDR3 nucleotides read TGTGCCAGCAGTTCACTTCTTCAGGAAGGGAATTATGGCTACACCTTC.

The chain recombines TRBV29-1 with TRBJ1-2; a weak D match, TRBD1 (5 bases). V dropped 7 bases and J dropped 4 bases, with 13 bases sitting between them. CDR3 length: 12 residues. Per germline, CDR1 SQVTM and CDR2 ANQGSEA. CDR3: CSAHRGTYGYTF. CDR3 in DNA: TGCAGCGCTCACCGGGGCACCTATGGCTACACCTTC. The full variable domain, in which reference TRBV29-1 and TRBJ1-2 provide the parts outside the CDR3, is SAVISQKPSRDICQRGTSLTIQCQVDSQVTMMFWYRQQPGQSLTLIATANQGSEATYESGFVIDKFPISRPNLTFSTLTVSNMSPEDSSIYLCSAHRGTYGYTFGSGTRLTVV.

The chain is built from TRBV7-2 and TRBJ2-3, with D tentatively TRBD1 (6 bases). Trimming removed 5 bases from V and 2 bases from J, with 11 bases in between. The germline gives CDR1 SGHTA, CDR2 FQGNSA. The CDR3 has 14 residues. CDR3 sequence (DNA): TGTGCCAGCAGCAGTACAGGGTTCACAGATACGCAGTATTTT. Translation: CASSSTGFTDTQYF. The whole variable domain, filled in from reference TRBV7-2 and TRBJ2-3, reads GAGVSQSPSNKVTEKGKDVELRCDPISGHTALYWYRQSLGQGLEFLIYFQGNSAPDKSGLPSDRFSAERTGGSVSTLTIQRTQQEDSAVYLCASSSTGFTDTQYFGPGTRLTVL.

This clonotype was counted at least ten times. This CDR3 reads CSALGNEQFF. The DNA of the CDR3 is TGCAGTGCTTTAGGCAATGAGCAGTTCTTC. The V call is TRBV20-1, the J call TRBJ2-1, with D hard to call. The CDR3 has 10 residues. Between the trimmed V and J ends, which lost 5 bases and 6 bases, there was a span of 5 bases. Looked up from germline, CDR1 is DFQATT and CDR2 is SNEGSKA (reference sequence).

The chain combines TRBV27 with TRBJ1-2; 8 bases are shared with TRBD1. V shed 6 bases, J shed 3 bases, and the junction held 15 bases outside the gene matches. This CDR3 is built from 17 residues. CDR1 and CDR2 from the germline V gene are MNHEY and SMNVEV (reference sequence). CDR3 nucleotide sequence: TGTGCCAGCAGCGCAGGGGGCGCATCGGGCCTTCACTATGGCTACACCTTC. Protein product: CASSAGGASGLHYGYTF.

The chain is built from TRBV5-1 and TRBJ2-7; D is perhaps TRBD1 (5 bases). TRBJ2-5 matches the DNA end more closely, so the J call is doubtful. Per germline, CDR1 SGHRS and CDR2 YFSETQ. CDR3 size: 14 residues. The CDR3 nucleotides read TGCGCCAGCAGCGTGGCAGGGTTTGGAGAGACCCAGTACTTC. This translates into CASSVAGFGETQYF.

This rearrangement joins TRBV29-1 to TRBJ1-3; D gene unclear. CDR1 and CDR2 from the germline V gene are SQVTM and ANQGSEA. The CDR3 length is 14 residues. With 7 bases removed from V and 1 base from J, the gap between germline ends came to 14 bases. In DNA form, the CDR3 reads TGCAGCGGGGTGGACGTTAGGTCTGGAAACACCATATATTTT. Protein: CSGVDVRSGNTIYF.

CDR3 protein: CASSQDIQGSSPLHF. The CDR3 DNA is TGTGCCAGCAGCCAAGATATACAGGGTAGTTCACCCCTCCACTTT. V gene TRBV3-1 combines with J gene TRBJ1-6, with D perhaps matching TRBD1 (6 bases). Trimming removed 0 bases from V and 9 bases from J, with 12 bases in between. Germline V lookup: CDR1 LGHDT, CDR2 YNNKEL (reference sequence). The CDR3 extends over 15 amino acids. The whole variable domain, filled in from reference TRBV3-1 and TRBJ1-6, reads DTAVSQTPKYLVTQMGNDKSIKCEQNLGHDTMYWYKQDSKKFLKIMFSYNNKELIINETVPNRFSPKSPDKAHLNLHINSLELGDSAVYFCASSQDIQGSSPLHFGNGTRLTVT.

This clonotype was counted at least ten times. V usage is TRBV20-1 and J usage is TRBJ2-5, with a tentative D call TRBD2 (7 bases). Germline V lookup: CDR1 DFQATT, CDR2 SNEGSKA (reference sequence). Trimming left V 0 bases short and J 4 bases short, with 9 bases between. CDR3 size: 13 residues. CDR3 sequence reads: CSAREGGRETQYF. The CDR3 region has the DNA TGCAGTGCTAGAGAGGGGGGGCGAGAGACCCAGTACTTC.

The table lists this clonotype with many counts. V gene TRBV6-1 combines with J gene TRBJ2-5; D uncertain. The CDR3 sequence is 15 residues long. Trimming shortened V by 1 base and J by 5 bases, and 14 bases separated the two germline ends. The germline V gene encodes CDR1 MNHNS and CDR2 SASEGT. The CDR3: CASSEVPSSGETQYF. DNA for the CDR3: TGTGCCAGCAGTGAAGTACCCAGCTCTGGGGAGACCCAGTACTTC.

Comment on this clonotype: A much larger clone differs by one base, so this may be a read error. The J gene is TRBJ2-2, the V gene TRBV7-2, with a weak D call TRBD1 (6 bases). The V gene's germline CDR1 is SGHTA and CDR2 FQGNSA. CDR3 length: 16 amino acids. Written as DNA, the CDR3 is TGTGCCAGCAGCTTAGTGAGACAGGCGAACACCGGGGAGCCGTTTTTT. Residues: CASSLVRQANTGEPFF.